This T cell receptor (beta chain) is from a study of blood T cell repertoires in COVID-19. Study as a whole: Material from acute and convalescent COVID-19 was sourced from the United States, Italy and Spain. From T cells, B-cell-depleted T cells, or PBMCs came the material, which was cDNA or gDNA.

Under the authors' procedure: Cell counts per sample came from amplifying reference gene primers. Only in-frame clones appear in the TCRdb table, and some are missing; sequencing was by immunoSEQ multiplex PCR. The V and J calls and the clone size are those of that table, but D and trimming were determined from the DNA. The sample holds 75,000 to 95,000 clones, more than 75% seen once. Sequences were obtained from peripheral blood. The receptor was isolated from a human donor in a cohort sampled during active COVID-19.

In DNA, the CDR3 is TGTGCCAGCAGCGTATTTGCGGGAGGAATATACAATGAGCAGTTCTTC. Protein sequence: CASSVFAGGIYNEQFF. The chain carries TRBV9 and TRBJ2-1, with TRBD2 matching over 8 bases. V gave up 1 base and J gave up 4 bases; unmatched junction bases: 7. Germline CDR1 reads SGDLS; CDR2 reads YYNGEE. The CDR3 spans 16 residues.